These T cell receptor beta chains were read from a single sample in a study of blood T cell repertoires in COVID-19. TCRdb's copy holds only in-frame clones and misses some; the assay was immunoSEQ multiplex PCR. The profile shows 150,000 to 200,000 clones, about 88% of them singletons. Sequencing was carried out using PBMCs or T cells enriched from blood (not recorded which). The receptors derive from a woman younger than 35 who had recovered from COVID-19. The CDR3 runs from the conserved cysteine through the conserved F or W. The order of the fields is clone size, CDR3 length, D gene, J gene, V gene, CDR3 protein, CDR3 DNA. The D gene is left open where the match is weak. Size values are once, few and many counts, or a class for expanded clones, and some rows have none.

>-|12|-|TRBJ2-7|TRBV4-1
CASSQVGHEQYF
TGCGCCAGCAGCCAAGTGGGGCACGAGCAGTACTTC
>-|14|TRBD1|TRBJ2-1|TRBV4-1
CASSQVGTGAEQFF
TGCGCCAGCAGCCAAGTAGGGACAGGGGCTGAGCAGTTCTTC
>-|15|TRBD2|TRBJ2-1|TRBV6-4
CASSQGTSGDNEQFF
TGTGCCAGCAGTCAGGGGACTAGCGGGGACAATGAGCAGTTCTTC
>-|19|TRBD2|TRBJ2-1|TRBV28
CASSLSLPTSGRFGNEQFF
TGTGCCAGCAGTTTGTCCCTACCGACTAGCGGGAGATTTGGCAATGAGCAGTTCTTC
>-|18|TRBD1|TRBJ1-2|TRBV28
CASSLFWLPGQGGDGYTF
TGTGCCAGCAGTTTATTTTGGCTACCCGGACAGGGGGGGGACGGCTACACCTTC
>-|15|TRBD2|TRBJ2-1|TRBV9
CASSDEGGSYNEQFF
TGTGCCAGCAGCGACGAAGGCGGGAGCTACAATGAGCAGTTCTTC
>-|16|TRBD1|TRBJ1-1|TRBV27
CASSPRGAGGNTEAFF
TGTGCCAGCAGTCCCAGGGGGGCAGGGGGAAACACTGAAGCTTTCTTT
>few|14|TRBD1|TRBJ1-1|TRBV2
CASSSGTANTEAFF
TGTGCCAGCAGCTCCGGGACAGCGAACACTGAAGCTTTCTTT
>-|16|-|TRBJ2-1|TRBV7-6
CASSLTGGSSYNEQFF
TGTGCCAGCAGCCTCACAGGCGGAAGCTCCTACAATGAGCAGTTCTTC
>-|14|-|TRBJ2-7|TRBV6-2/TRBV6-3
CASSYSRFGYEQYF
TGTGCCAGCAGTTACTCCCGGTTCGGCTACGAGCAGTACTTC
>-|13|-|TRBJ1-4|TRBV29-1
CSVEAQPNEKLFF
TGCAGCGTTGAAGCACAGCCTAATGAAAAACTGTTTTTT
>-|19|TRBD2|TRBJ2-1|TRBV3-1/TRBV3-2
CASSQDLRRTSGRRNEQFF
TGTGCCAGCAGCCAAGATCTTCGGAGGACTAGCGGGAGACGCAATGAGCAGTTCTTC
>-|14|TRBD1|TRBJ1-1|TRBV15
CATSPRTGDTEAFF
TGTGCCACCAGCCCGAGGACAGGGGACACTGAAGCTTTCTTT
>few|11|-|TRBJ1-1|TRBV5-1
CASSLGAEAFF
TGCGCCAGCAGCTTGGGAGCTGAAGCTTTCTTT
>-|15|TRBD1|TRBJ1-6|TRBV15
CATSRGDRENSPLHF
TGTGCCACCAGCAGAGGGGACAGAGAGAATTCACCCCTCCACTTT
>-|18|TRBD1|TRBJ1-4|TRBV19
CASTSKDRAIATNEKLFF
TGTGCCAGTACCTCAAAGGACAGGGCGATTGCAACTAATGAAAAACTGTTTTTT
>-|17|-|TRBJ2-3|TRBV7-5
CARSLGSRGLHTDTQYF
TGTGCCAGAAGCCTAGGCTCAAGGGGGTTACACACAGATACGCAGTATTTT
>-|15|TRBD2|TRBJ2-1|TRBV9
CASSVEGLAYNEQFF
TGTGCCAGCAGCGTAGAGGGACTAGCCTACAATGAGCAGTTCTTC
>-|16|TRBD2|TRBJ2-7|TRBV28
CASSFPAGGGRYEQYF
TGTGCCAGCAGTTTCCCCGCGGGGGGCGGGAGGTACGAGCAGTACTTC
>-|12|TRBD1|TRBJ1-2|TRBV2
CAIANRGGGYTF
TGTGCCATCGCCAACAGGGGAGGTGGCTACACCTTC
>once|17|-|TRBJ2-7|TRBV11-2
CASSFNLLGAPIGEQYF
TGTGCCAGCAGCTTCAACCTCCTAGGTGCTCCTATTGGCGAGCAGTACTTC
>-|15|TRBD1|TRBJ1-5|TRBV4-2
CASSQGQGAVQPQHF
TGTGCCAGCAGTCAGGGACAGGGGGCCGTTCAGCCCCAGCATTTT
>-|15|TRBD2|TRBJ2-1|TRBV5-1
CASSGTSGTYNEQFF
TGCGCCAGCAGCGGGACTAGCGGGACTTACAATGAGCAGTTCTTC
>-|19|TRBD1|TRBJ1-6|TRBV10-3
CAISEFSSAGGVSNSPLHF
TGTGCCATCAGTGAGTTCAGTAGCGCAGGGGGTGTTAGCAATTCACCCCTCCACTTT
>-|17|TRBD2|TRBJ2-7|TRBV7-9
CASSPPSGTSGHYEQYF
TGTGCCAGCAGCCCGCCCTCCGGGACTAGCGGGCACTACGAGCAGTACTTC
>-|16|-|TRBJ2-7|TRBV28
CASSSPRWGAFDEQYF
TGTGCCAGCAGTTCCCCCCGATGGGGCGCTTTCGACGAGCAGTACTTC
>-|15|TRBD2|TRBJ2-1|TRBV10-3
CAMSGGSGTPNEQFF
TGTGCCATGAGTGGTGGTAGCGGGACCCCCAATGAGCAGTTCTTC
>-|10|-|TRBJ2-7|TRBV2
CASGPIEQYF
TGTGCCAGCGGGCCTATCGAGCAGTACTTC
>-|17|-|TRBJ2-2|TRBV27
CASGNYPGLDLAGELFF
TGTGCCAGCGGCAATTACCCGGGACTTGATTTGGCCGGGGAGCTGTTTTTT
>-|16|TRBD1|TRBJ2-3|TRBV27
CASSPQGQGAADTQYF
TGTGCCAGCAGTCCACAGGGACAGGGGGCAGCAGATACGCAGTATTTT
>few|16|TRBD2|TRBJ2-7|TRBV9
CASSEEGLAGTYEQYF
TGTGCCAGCAGCGAGGAAGGGCTAGCGGGGACCTACGAGCAGTACTTC
>-|15|-|TRBJ2-2|TRBV7-2
CASSLGGGNTGELFF
TGTGCCAGCAGCTTAGGAGGCGGCAACACCGGGGAGCTGTTTTTT
>-|13|-|TRBJ1-5|TRBV19
CASRAGLGQPQHF
TGTGCCAGTAGGGCCGGTCTCGGGCAGCCCCAGCATTTT
>-|16|TRBD1|TRBJ2-6|TRBV4-1
CASSSYRQGWANVLTF
TGCGCCAGCAGCTCCTACCGACAGGGCTGGGCCAACGTCCTGACTTTC
>once|17|-|TRBJ2-2|TRBV4-2
CASSRGLASANTGELFF
TGTGCCAGCAGCCGGGGCCTGGCGAGCGCGAACACCGGGGAGCTGTTTTTT
>-|15|-|TRBJ2-1|TRBV6-5
CASSSGAATYNEQFF
TGTGCCAGCAGCTCAGGGGCCGCTACCTACAATGAGCAGTTCTTC
>-|16|TRBD1|TRBJ1-4|TRBV28
CASSLWGQGVVEKLFF
TGTGCCAGCAGTTTATGGGGACAGGGGGTGGTCGAAAAACTGTTTTTT
>-|13|-|TRBJ2-7|TRBV28
CASSTTVKYEQYF
TGTGCCAGCAGTACGACAGTTAAGTACGAGCAGTACTTC
>-|15|TRBD1|TRBJ1-2|TRBV16
CASSLGQAPNYGYTF
TGTGCCAGCAGCTTGGGACAGGCGCCGAACTATGGCTACACCTTC
>once|15|TRBD1|TRBJ2-1|TRBV6-5
CASSPDRGRDNEQFF
TGTGCCAGCAGCCCGGACAGGGGACGGGACAATGAGCAGTTCTTC
>-|17|TRBD2|TRBJ2-1|TRBV7-6
CASSPPLGLAAANEQFF
TGTGCCAGCAGCCCCCCGTTGGGACTAGCGGCGGCGAATGAGCAGTTCTTC
>-|14|TRBD1|TRBJ2-5|TRBV2
CASSRDRAQETQYF
TGTGCCAGCAGTAGAGACAGGGCCCAAGAGACCCAGTACTTC
>-|18|-|TRBJ2-7|TRBV7-3
CASSATASGRGAVHEQYF
TGTGCCAGCAGCGCTACGGCTTCCGGCAGGGGAGCGGTCCACGAGCAGTACTTC
>-|13|TRBD1|TRBJ2-3|TRBV6-5
CASSPDRADTQYF
TGTGCCAGCAGTCCCGACAGGGCAGATACGCAGTATTTT
>-|14|-|TRBJ2-5|TRBV5-1
CASSLDPGVETQYF
TGCGCCAGCAGCTTGGACCCAGGGGTGGAGACCCAGTACTTC
>once|17|-|TRBJ2-1|TRBV2
CASSEDKEDSYNEAQFF
TGTGCCAGCAGTGAAGATAAGGAGGACAGCTACAATGAGGCGCAGTTCTTC
>-|17|TRBD1|TRBJ1-4|TRBV4-2
CASSLPTRGGAKEKLFF
TGTGCCAGCAGCCTACCTACCAGAGGGGGCGCAAAGGAAAAACTGTTTTTT
>-|15|-|TRBJ1-4|TRBV29-1
CSVEDWQGSNEKLFF
TGCAGCGTTGAAGATTGGCAGGGGAGTAATGAAAAACTGTTTTTT
>-|17|TRBD2|TRBJ2-2|TRBV5-1
CASSSTPGTSDTGELFF
TGCGCCAGCAGCTCGACTCCCGGGACTAGCGACACCGGGGAGCTGTTTTTT
>-|17|TRBD1|TRBJ1-4|TRBV18
CASSPQPTGADDEKLFF
TGTGCCAGCTCACCACAACCGACAGGGGCCGACGATGAAAAACTGTTTTTT
>-|16|TRBD1|TRBJ1-2|TRBV3-1/TRBV3-2
CASSQYRQGERYGYTF
TGTGCCAGCAGCCAATATAGACAGGGGGAGAGATATGGCTACACCTTC
>-|14|TRBD1|TRBJ2-7|TRBV27
CASRADRVAYEQYF
TGTGCCAGCAGAGCGGACAGGGTCGCCTACGAGCAGTACTTC
>-|18|-|TRBJ2-2|TRBV4-2
CASSQDLRYRVVERELFF
TGTGCCAGCAGCCAAGATTTGAGATACAGGGTTGTGGAACGGGAGCTGTTTTTT
>-|14|-|TRBJ2-7|TRBV9
CASSVVRAGYEQYF
TGTGCCAGCAGCGTAGTTAGGGCAGGGTACGAGCAGTACTTC
>-|17|-|TRBJ2-2|TRBV29-1
CSVRPPGQSTEAGELFF
TGCAGCGTCCGACCGCCGGGACAATCGACCGAAGCCGGGGAGCTGTTTTTT